This T cell receptor beta chain was sequenced during a study of blood T cells in healthy people across ages. This CDR3 has 13 amino acids. Germline CDR1 ENHRY, CDR2 SYGVKD. Trimming took 3 bases from V and 4 from J, leaving 9 bases between them. Then a second PCR, running about 6 to 12 cycles, was carried out with a sample-barcoded 5' primer and a J-beta primer mix. A single record per CDR3 protein comes from TCRdb applying MiXCR to the 5' RACE reads. The sample gives more than 450,000 distinct CDR3 sequences, about 29% of which show up once; 3% to 4% is in the top ten. This clonotype turned up a few times. The same specimen was also included in a second study, on T cells of mothers and their children.

This chain uses TRBV10-3 with TRBJ1-2; TRBD1 might be the D (6 bases). Source material: blood. This sequence originates from a boy under 10 years old in good health. Written as DNA, the CDR3 is TGTGCCATCAGTGAAGGGGGTACCTATGGCTACACCTTC. This gives the protein CAISEGGTYGYTF.